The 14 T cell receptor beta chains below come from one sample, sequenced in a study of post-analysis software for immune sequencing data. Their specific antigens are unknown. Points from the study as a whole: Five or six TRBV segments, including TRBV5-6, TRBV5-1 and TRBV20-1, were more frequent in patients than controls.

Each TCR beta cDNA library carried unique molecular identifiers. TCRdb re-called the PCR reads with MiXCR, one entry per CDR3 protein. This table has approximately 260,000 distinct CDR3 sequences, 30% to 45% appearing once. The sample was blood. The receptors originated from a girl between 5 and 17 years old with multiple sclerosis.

For the CDR3, the DNA is TGTGCCAGCAGCCCCGGGGGGAAGATGAACACTGAAGCTTTCTTT. Translation gives CASSPGGKMNTEAFF. The rearrangement links TRBV14 to TRBJ1-1; maybe TRBD1 (5 bases). Per germline, CDR1 SGHDN and CDR2 FVKESK. The germline V and J ends were trimmed by 4 bases and 0 bases, with 12 bases remaining between them. The CDR3 length is 15 residues. The full variable domain, with the rest looked up from reference TRBV14 and TRBJ1-1, is EAGVTQFPSHSVIEKGQTVTLRCDPISGHDNLYWYRRVMGKEIKFLLHFVKESKQDESGMPNNRFLAERTGGTYSTLKVQPAELEDSGVYFCASSPGGKMNTEAFFGQGTRLTVV.

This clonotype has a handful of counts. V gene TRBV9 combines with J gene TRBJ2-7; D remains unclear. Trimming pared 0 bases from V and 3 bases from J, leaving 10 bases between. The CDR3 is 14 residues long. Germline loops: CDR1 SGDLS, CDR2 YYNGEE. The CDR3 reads CASSVAGQDYEQYF. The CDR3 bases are TGTGCCAGCAGCGTAGCCGGGCAAGACTACGAGCAGTACTTC.

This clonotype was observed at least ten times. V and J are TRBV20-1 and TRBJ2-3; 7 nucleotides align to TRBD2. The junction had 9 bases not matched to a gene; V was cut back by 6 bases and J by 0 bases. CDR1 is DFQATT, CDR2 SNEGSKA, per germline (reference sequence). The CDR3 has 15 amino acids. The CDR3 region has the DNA TGCAGTGCCCAGGGTAGCGGGCATAGCACAGATACGCAGTATTTT. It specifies CSAQGSGHSTDTQYF.

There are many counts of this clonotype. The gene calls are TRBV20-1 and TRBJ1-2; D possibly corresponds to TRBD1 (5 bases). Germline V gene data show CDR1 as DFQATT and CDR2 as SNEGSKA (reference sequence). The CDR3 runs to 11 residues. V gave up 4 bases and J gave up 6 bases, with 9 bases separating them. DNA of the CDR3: TGCAGTGCTAAGGGACTTAATGGCTACACCTTC. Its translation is CSAKGLNGYTF.

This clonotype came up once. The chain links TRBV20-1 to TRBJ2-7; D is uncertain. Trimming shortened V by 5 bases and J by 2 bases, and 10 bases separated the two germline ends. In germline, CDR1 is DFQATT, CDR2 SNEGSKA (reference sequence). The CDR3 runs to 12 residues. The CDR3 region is CSAPDGTYEQYF. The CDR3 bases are TGCAGTGCTCCCGACGGAACCTACGAGCAGTACTTC.

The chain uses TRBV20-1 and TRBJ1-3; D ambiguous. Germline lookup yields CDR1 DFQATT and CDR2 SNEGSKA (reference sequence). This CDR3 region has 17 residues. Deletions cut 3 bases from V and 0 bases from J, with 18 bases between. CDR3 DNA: TGCAGTGCTAGTTTCCTGGCCGACGGAAGCTCTGGAAACACCATATATTTT. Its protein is CSASFLADGSSGNTIYF.

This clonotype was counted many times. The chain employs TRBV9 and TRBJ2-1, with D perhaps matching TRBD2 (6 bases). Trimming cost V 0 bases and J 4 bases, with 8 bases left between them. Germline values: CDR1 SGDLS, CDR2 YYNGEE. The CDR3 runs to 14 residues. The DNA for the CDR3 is TGTGCCAGCAGCGTAGTACTAGCTTACAATGAGCAGTTCTTC. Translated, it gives CASSVVLAYNEQFF. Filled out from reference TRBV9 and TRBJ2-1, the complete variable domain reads DSGVTQTPKHLITATGQRVTLRCSPRSGDLSVYWYQQSLDQGLQFLIQYYNGEERAKGNILERFSAQQFPDLHSELNLSSLELGDSALYFCASSVVLAYNEQFFGPGTRLTVL.

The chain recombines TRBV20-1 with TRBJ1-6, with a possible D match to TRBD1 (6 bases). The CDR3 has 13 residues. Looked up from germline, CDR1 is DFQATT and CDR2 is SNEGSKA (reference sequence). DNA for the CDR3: TGCGGTACTGGGGGCAGGTCTGATTGGCCCCTCCACTTT. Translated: CGTGGRSDWPLHF.

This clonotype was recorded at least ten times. The CDR3 DNA sequence: TGTGCCACCAGCAGAGCGAGAACAGGGTACAATGAGCAGTTCTTC. Protein product: CATSRARTGYNEQFF. This chain links TRBV15 with TRBJ2-1; tentative D call: TRBD1 (6 bases). Germline V gives CDR1 LNHNV, CDR2 YYDKDF (reference sequence). Deletions cut 1 base from V and 4 bases from J, with 11 bases between. CDR3 length equals 15 residues.

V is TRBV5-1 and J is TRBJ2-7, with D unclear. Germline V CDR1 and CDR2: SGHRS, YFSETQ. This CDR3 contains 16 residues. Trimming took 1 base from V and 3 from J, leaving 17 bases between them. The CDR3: CASSLSLDLNVYEQYF. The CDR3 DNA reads TGCGCCAGCAGCTTGTCTCTCGACTTGAACGTCTACGAGCAGTACTTC.

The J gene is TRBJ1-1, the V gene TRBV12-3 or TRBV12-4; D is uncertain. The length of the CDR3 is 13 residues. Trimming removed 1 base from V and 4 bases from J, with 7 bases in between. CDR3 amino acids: CASSLGLITEAFF. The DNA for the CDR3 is TGTGCCAGCAGTTTAGGACTGATCACTGAAGCTTTCTTT.

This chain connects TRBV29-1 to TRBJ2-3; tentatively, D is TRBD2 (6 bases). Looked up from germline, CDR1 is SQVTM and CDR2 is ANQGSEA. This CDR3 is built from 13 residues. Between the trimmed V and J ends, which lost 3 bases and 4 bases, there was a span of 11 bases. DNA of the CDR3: TGCAGCGTTGAGGAGGGAGCACCAGATACGCAGTATTTT. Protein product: CSVEEGAPDTQYF.

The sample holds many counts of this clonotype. The CDR3 nucleotides are TGCAGTGCCAAACCCCCGGGACTAGCGGGAGGCGTAGAGACCCAGTACTTC. Residues: CSAKPPGLAGGVETQYF. The chain uses TRBV20-1 and TRBJ2-5, with 15 bases aligning to TRBD2. The CDR3 has 17 amino acids. Germline V gene data show CDR1 as DFQATT and CDR2 as SNEGSKA (reference sequence). The trim removed 6 bases at V and 4 bases at J, leaving 12 bases unmatched.

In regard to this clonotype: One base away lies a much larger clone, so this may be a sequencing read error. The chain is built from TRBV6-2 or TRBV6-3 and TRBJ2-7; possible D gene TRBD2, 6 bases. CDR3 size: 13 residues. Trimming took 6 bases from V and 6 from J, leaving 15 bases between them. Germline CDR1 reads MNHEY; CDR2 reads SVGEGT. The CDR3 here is CASSRGNCGEQYF. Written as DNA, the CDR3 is TGTGCCAGCAGCCGCGGGAATTGTGGCGAGCAGTACTTC.